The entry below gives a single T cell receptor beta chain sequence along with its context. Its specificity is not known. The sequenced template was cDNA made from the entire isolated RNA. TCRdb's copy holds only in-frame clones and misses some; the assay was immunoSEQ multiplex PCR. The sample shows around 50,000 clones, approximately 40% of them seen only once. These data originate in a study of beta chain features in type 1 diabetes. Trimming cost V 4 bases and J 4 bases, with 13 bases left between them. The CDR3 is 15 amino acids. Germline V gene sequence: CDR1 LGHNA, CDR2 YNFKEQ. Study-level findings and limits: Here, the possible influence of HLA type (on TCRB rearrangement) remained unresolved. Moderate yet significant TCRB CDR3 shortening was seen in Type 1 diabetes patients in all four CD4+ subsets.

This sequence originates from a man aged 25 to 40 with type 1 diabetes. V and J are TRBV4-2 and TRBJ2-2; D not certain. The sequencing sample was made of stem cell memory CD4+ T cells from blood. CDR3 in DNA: TGTGCCAGCAGCCGAGCGACTCGGCCCACCGGGGAGCTGTTTTTT. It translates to CASSRATRPTGELFF.